Following are 20 T cell receptor beta chains from one sample sequenced in a study of T cells expressing NK-cell markers. TCRdb re-called the 5' RACE reads and shows each CDR3 protein once, DNA omitted. The specimen's table records about 150,000 distinct CDR3 sequences. The source material was blood T cells: a sorted CD56 or NKG2C T cell subset, CD4+ or CD8+ T cells, or bulk PBMC T cells (not recorded which). The receptor set was obtained from a woman between 50 and 59 years old in good health.

The rearrangement uses TRBV24-1 and TRBJ2-3; TCRdb designates TRBD2, a call that cannot be tested without DNA. The CDR3 consists of 16 residues. CDR1 and CDR2 (germline): KGHDR, SFDVKD. CDR3 protein: CATSDPLAESTDTQYF.

This rearrangement joins TRBV10-3 to TRBJ2-7; there is no DNA to check the TCRdb D call of TRBD1. The CDR3 consists of 14 residues. Germline-derived CDR1 and CDR2 are ENHRY and SYGVKD. The CDR3 protein is CATTPGRTSYEQYF.

The chain recombines TRBV27 with TRBJ2-5. CDR3 length: 11 residues. CDR1 and CDR2 (germline): MNHEY, SMNVEV (reference sequence). CDR3 region: CASRTLSTQYF.

This chain connects TRBV7-9 to TRBJ2-4. Germline values: CDR1 SEHNR, CDR2 FQNEAQ (reference sequence). This CDR3 comprises 15 residues. CDR3 sequence: CASSTNRIAKNIQYF.

The V call is TRBV5-6, the J call TRBJ2-7. CDR3 length: 16 amino acids. Germline CDR1 SGHDT, CDR2 YYEEEE. CDR3 protein: CASRGRIRPTSYEQYF.

The V call is TRBV12-3 or TRBV12-4, the J call TRBJ1-2; no DNA is available, so the TRBD1 call from TCRdb remains unchecked. This CDR3 contains 14 residues. The CDR3 reads CASSSNPRGYGYTF.

The CDR3 sequence: CASIPPWGGELFF. The chain recombines TRBV27 with TRBJ2-2; without DNA, the TCRdb call of TRBD1 cannot be checked. The CDR3 has 13 residues. CDR1 is MNHEY and CDR2 is SMNVEV in the germline V gene (reference sequence).

The V call is TRBV12-3 or TRBV12-4, the J call TRBJ2-3; the TCRdb D gene call, TRBD2, has no DNA to confirm it. The CDR3 is 17 amino acids. The CDR3 loop is CASSLVPGVRRADTQYF.

This sequence joins TRBV7-6 and TRBJ1-5; as DNA is missing, the TRBD1 call by TCRdb cannot be tested. Germline V lookup: CDR1 SGHVS, CDR2 FNYEAQ. The CDR3 consists of 16 residues. The CDR3 region is CASSLAPGTGVQPQHF.

The chain uses TRBV11-2 and TRBJ1-2; TCRdb lists TRBD1, though no DNA is available to test this call. The CDR3 covers 13 residues. The germline gives CDR1 SGHAT, CDR2 FQNNGV. This CDR3 is CASTLGQSYGYTF.

The V and J genes are TRBV3-1 and TRBJ2-1; TCRdb reports TRBD2, a call that lacks DNA to check it against. CDR1 and CDR2 (germline): LGHDT, YNNKEL (reference sequence). CDR3 length equals 15 residues. The CDR3 reads CASSQVTSGMNEQFF.

The chain joins TRBV3-1 to TRBJ2-2. Germline assignment: CDR1 LGHDT and CDR2 YNNKEL (reference sequence). CDR3 length: 13 amino acids. The CDR3 sequence: CASSQDDTGELFF.

This chain links TRBV4-1 with TRBJ2-2; TCRdb designates TRBD1, a call that cannot be tested without DNA. The germline V gene has CDR1 MGHRA and CDR2 YSYEKL. The CDR3 sequence is 14 residues long. The CDR3 sequence is CASTGGPNTGELFF.

This rearrangement joins TRBV6-5 to TRBJ2-1; TCRdb's D gene call, TRBD2, goes unchecked for lack of DNA. The CDR3 covers 15 residues. Germline V gives CDR1 MNHEY, CDR2 SVGAGI. The CDR3 here is CASSYSREGYNEQFF.

This chain joins TRBV7-6 and TRBJ2-3; the D gene TCRdb calls, TRBD1, cannot be checked with no DNA. CDR1 and CDR2 from the germline V gene are SGHVS and FNYEAQ. The length of the CDR3 is 14 residues. The CDR3 reads CASSLGTDTDTQYF.

This chain uses TRBV19 with TRBJ2-3; checking the TCRdb D call of TRBD2 is not possible without DNA. The CDR3 contains 16 residues. Germline CDR1 LNHDA, CDR2 SQIVND (reference sequence). CDR3 amino acids: CASTAAGLAFSDTQYF.

V usage is TRBV2 and J usage is TRBJ2-6; TCRdb lists TRBD1, though no DNA is available to test this call. The CDR3 loop spans 17 amino acids. CDR1 is SNHLY, CDR2 FYNNEI, per germline. The CDR3 spells CASSEPGAFSGANVLTF. The full variable domain, with the rest looked up from reference TRBV2 and TRBJ2-6, is EPEVTQTPSHQVTQMGQEVILRCVPISNHLYFYWYRQILGQKVEFLVSFYNNEISEKSEIFDDQFSVERPDGSNFTLKIRSTKLEDSAMYFCASSEPGAFSGANVLTFGAGSRLTVL.

The V call is TRBV5-1, the J call TRBJ2-3. The CDR3 totals 14 residues. Looked up from germline, CDR1 is SGHRS and CDR2 is YFSETQ. CDR3 loop: CASGEHLPTDTQYF.

The V and J genes are TRBV30 and TRBJ2-3; there is no DNA to check the TCRdb D call of TRBD2. CDR3 length: 14 residues. Germline V CDR1 and CDR2: GTSNPN, SVGIG (reference sequence). CDR3 loop: CACELAGEGDTQYF.

J is TRBJ2-7 and V is TRBV4-1; TCRdb's D gene call, TRBD1, goes unchecked for lack of DNA. The V gene's germline CDR1 is MGHRA and CDR2 YSYEKL. CDR3 length: 17 residues. CDR3 protein: CASSPEPVGGSTYEQYF.